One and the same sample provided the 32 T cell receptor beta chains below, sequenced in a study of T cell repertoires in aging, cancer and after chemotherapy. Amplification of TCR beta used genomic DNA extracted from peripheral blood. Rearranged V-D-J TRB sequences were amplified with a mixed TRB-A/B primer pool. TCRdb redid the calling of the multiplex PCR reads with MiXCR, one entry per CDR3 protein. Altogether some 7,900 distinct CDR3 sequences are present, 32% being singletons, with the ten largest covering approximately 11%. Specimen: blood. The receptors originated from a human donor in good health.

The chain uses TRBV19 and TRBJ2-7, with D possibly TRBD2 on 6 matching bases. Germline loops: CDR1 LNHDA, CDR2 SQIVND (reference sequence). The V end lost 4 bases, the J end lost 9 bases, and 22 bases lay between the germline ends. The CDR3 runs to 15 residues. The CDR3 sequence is CASSTSAGYRTRQYF. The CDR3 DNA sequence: TGTGCCAGTAGTACCTCCGCGGGGTACCGAACGAGGCAGTACTTC. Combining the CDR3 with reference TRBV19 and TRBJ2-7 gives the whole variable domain DGGITQSPKYLFRKEGQNVTLSCEQNLNHDAMYWYRQDPGQGLRLIYYSQIVNDFQKGDIAEGYSVSREKKESFPLTVTSAQKNPTAFYLCASSTSAGYRTRQYFGPGTRLTVT.

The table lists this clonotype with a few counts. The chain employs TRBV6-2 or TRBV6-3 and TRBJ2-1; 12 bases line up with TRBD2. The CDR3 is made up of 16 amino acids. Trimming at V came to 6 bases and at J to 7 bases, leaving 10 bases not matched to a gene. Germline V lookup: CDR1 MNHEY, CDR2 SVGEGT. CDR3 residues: CASRHSSGGVRNEQFF. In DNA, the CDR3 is TGTGCCAGCAGACACTCTAGCGGGGGGGTTCGTAATGAGCAGTTCTTC.

Here the CDR3 reads CASSLQGEGQETQYF. For the CDR3, the DNA is TGCGCCAGCAGCTTACAAGGGGAAGGCCAAGAGACCCAGTACTTC. J is TRBJ2-5 and V is TRBV5-1; a possible D gene is TRBD1 (5 bases). The CDR3 extends over 15 amino acids. The V gene lost 2 bases and the J gene lost 1 base, with 12 bases spanning the gap. Germline CDR1 and CDR2: SGHRS and YFSETQ.

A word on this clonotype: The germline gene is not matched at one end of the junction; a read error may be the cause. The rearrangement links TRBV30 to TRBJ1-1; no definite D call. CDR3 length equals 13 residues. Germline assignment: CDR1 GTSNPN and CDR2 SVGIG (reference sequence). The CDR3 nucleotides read TGTGCCTGGAGCTCGCGGGGTTACACTAAAGCTTTCTTT. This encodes CAWSSRGYTKAFF.

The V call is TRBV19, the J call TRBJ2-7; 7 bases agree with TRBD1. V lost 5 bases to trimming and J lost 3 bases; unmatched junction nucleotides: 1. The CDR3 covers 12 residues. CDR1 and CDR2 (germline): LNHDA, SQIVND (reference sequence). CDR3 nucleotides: TGTGCCAGTAGTGGGGACAGCTACGAGCAGTACTTC. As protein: CASSGDSYEQYF.

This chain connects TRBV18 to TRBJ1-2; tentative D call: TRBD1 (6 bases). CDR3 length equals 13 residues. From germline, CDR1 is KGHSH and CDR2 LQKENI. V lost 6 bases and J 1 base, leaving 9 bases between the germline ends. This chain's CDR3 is CASSGGYNYGYTF. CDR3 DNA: TGTGCCAGCTCCGGGGGCTATAACTATGGCTACACCTTC.

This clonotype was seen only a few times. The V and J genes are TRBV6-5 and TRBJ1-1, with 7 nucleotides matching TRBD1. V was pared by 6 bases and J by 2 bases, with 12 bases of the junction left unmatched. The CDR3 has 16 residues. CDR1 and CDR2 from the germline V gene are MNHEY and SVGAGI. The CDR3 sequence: CASRHRGERANTEAFF. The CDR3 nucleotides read TGTGCCAGCAGACACAGGGGAGAGAGGGCAAACACTGAAGCTTTCTTT.

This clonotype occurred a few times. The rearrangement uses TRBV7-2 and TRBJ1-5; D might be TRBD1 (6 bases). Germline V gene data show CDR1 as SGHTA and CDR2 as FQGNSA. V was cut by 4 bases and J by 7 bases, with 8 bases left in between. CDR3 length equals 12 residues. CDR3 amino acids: CASSSQGQPQHF. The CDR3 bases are TGTGCCAGCAGCTCACAGGGCCAGCCCCAGCATTTT.

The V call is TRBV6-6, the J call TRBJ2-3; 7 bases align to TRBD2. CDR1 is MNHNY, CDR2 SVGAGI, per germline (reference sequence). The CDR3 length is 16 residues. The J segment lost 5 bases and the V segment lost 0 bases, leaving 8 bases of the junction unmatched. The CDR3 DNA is TGTGCCAGCAGTTACTCTGGGGGGGGGGGTGGAGATACGCAGTATTTT. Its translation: CASSYSGGGGGDTQYF.

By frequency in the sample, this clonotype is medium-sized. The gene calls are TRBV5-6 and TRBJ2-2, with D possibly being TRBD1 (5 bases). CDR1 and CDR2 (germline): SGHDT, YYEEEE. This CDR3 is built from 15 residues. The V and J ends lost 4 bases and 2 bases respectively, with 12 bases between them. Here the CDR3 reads CASSALDTNTGELFF. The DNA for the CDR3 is TGTGCCAGCAGCGCGCTGGACACAAACACCGGGGAGCTGTTTTTT.

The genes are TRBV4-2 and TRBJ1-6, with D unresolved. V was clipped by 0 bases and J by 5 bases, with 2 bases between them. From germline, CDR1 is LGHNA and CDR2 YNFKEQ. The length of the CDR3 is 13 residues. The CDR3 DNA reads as TGTGCCAGCAGCCAAGACAATAATTCACCCCTCCACTTT. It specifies CASSQDNNSPLHF.

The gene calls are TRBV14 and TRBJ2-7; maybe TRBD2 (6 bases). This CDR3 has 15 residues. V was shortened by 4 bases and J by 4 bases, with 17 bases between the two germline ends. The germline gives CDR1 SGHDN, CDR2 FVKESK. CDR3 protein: CASSRPGLGVYEQYF. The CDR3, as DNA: TGTGCCAGCAGCCGTCCGGGACTTGGAGTTTACGAGCAGTACTTC.

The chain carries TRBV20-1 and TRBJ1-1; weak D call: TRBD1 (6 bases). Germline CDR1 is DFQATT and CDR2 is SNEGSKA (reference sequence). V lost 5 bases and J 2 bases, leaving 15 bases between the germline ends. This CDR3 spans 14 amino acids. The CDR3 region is CSAPRGGINTEAFF. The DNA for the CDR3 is TGCAGTGCTCCCAGGGGAGGGATTAACACTGAAGCTTTCTTT.

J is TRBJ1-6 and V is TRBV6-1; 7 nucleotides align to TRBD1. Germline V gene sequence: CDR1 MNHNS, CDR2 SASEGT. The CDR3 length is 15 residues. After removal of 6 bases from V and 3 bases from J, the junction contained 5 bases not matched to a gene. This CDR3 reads CASSPTGVYNSPLHF. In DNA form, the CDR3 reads TGTGCCAGCAGCCCAACAGGGGTCTATAATTCACCCCTCCACTTT.

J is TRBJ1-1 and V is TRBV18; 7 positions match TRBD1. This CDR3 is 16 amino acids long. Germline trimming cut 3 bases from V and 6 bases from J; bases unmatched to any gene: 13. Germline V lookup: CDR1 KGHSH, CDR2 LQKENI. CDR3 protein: CASSPRQGIITAEAFF. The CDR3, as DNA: TGTGCCAGCTCACCTCGACAGGGTATAATTACCGCTGAAGCTTTCTTT.

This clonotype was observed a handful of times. CDR3 nucleotides: TGTGCCTACTATGGCGGGGGGGCCCCCGGGGAGCTGTTTTTT. The encoded protein is CAYYGGGAPGELFF. The chain uses TRBV30 and TRBJ2-2; TRBD2 aligns across 9 bases. The V gene end was trimmed by 7 bases and the J gene end by 6 bases; junction bases not matched to a gene: 9. CDR3 length: 14 amino acids. Looked up from germline, CDR1 is GTSNPN and CDR2 is SVGIG (reference sequence).

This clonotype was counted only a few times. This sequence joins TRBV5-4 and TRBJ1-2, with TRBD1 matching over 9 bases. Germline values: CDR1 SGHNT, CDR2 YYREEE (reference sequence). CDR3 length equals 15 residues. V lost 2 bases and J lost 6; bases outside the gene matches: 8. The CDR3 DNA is TGTGCCAGCAGCTTAGATACAGGGGGCGCGGATGGCTACACCTTC. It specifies CASSLDTGGADGYTF. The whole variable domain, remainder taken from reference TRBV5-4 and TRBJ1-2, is ETGVTQSPTHLIKTRGQQVTLRCSSQSGHNTVSWYQQALGQGPQFIFQYYREEENGRGNFPPRFSGLQFPNYSSELNVNALELDDSALYLCASSLDTGGADGYTFGSGTRLTVV.

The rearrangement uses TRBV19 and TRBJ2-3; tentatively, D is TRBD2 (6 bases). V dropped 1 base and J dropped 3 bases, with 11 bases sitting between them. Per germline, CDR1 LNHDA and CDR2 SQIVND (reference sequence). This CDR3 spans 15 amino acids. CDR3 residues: CASSIVEAGTDTQYF. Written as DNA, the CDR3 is TGTGCCAGTAGTATAGTGGAGGCGGGGACAGATACGCAGTATTTT.

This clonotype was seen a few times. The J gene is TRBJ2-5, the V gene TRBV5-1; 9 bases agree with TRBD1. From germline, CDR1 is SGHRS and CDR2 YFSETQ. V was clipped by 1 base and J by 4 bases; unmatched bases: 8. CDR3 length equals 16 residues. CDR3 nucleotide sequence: TGCGCCAGCAGCTTGACCCCTACAGGGGGCGGAGAGACCCAGTACTTC. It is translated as CASSLTPTGGGETQYF. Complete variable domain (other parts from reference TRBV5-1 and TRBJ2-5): KAGVTQTPRYLIKTRGQQVTLSCSPISGHRSVSWYQQTPGQGLQFLFEYFSETQRNKGNFPGRFSGRQFSNSRSEMNVSTLELGDSALYLCASSLTPTGGGETQYFGPGTRLLVL.

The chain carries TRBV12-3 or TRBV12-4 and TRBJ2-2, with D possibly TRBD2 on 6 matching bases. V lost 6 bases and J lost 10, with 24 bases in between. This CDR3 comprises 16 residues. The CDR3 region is CASSPTDYLAAKELFF. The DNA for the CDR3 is TGTGCCAGCAGCCCGACGGACTATCTAGCTGCCAAGGAGCTGTTTTTT.

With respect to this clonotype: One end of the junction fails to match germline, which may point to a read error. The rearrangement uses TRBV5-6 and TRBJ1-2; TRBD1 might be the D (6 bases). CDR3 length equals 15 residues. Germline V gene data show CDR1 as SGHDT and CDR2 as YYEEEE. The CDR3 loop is CASSAEGGPGYGYTF. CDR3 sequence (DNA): TGCGCCAGCAGCGCCGAAGGGGGGCCGGGGTATGGCTACACCTTC.

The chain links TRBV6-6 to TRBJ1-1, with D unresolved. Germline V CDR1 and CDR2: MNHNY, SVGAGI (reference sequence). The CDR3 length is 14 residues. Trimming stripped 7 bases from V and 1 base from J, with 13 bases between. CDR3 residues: CASTQYKANTEAFF. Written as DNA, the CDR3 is TGTGCCAGCACCCAGTATAAGGCGAACACTGAAGCTTTCTTT.

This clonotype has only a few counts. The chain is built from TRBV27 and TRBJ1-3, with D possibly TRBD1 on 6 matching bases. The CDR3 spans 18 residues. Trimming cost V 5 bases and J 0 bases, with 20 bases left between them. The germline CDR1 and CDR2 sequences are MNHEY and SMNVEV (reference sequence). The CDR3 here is CASSTTGFQYPSGNTIYF. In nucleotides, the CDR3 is TGTGCCAGCAGTACCACAGGGTTTCAGTACCCCTCTGGAAACACCATATATTTT.

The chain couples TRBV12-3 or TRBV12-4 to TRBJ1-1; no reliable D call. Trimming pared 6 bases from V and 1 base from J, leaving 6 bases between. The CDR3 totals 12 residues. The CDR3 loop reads CASSRGNTEAFF. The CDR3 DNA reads TGTGCCAGCAGCCGGGGGAACACTGAAGCTTTCTTT.

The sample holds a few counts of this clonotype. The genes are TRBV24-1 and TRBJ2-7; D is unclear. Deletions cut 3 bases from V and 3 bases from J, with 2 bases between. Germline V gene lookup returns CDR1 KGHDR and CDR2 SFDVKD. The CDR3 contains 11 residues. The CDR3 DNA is TGTGCCACCAGTGATCGCTACGAGCAGTACTTC. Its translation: CATSDRYEQYF.

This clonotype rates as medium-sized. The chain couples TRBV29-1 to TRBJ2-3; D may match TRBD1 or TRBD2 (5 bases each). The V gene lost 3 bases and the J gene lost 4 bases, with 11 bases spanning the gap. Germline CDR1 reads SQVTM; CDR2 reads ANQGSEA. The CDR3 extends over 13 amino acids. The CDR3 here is CSVDGGFADTQYF. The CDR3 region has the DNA TGCAGCGTTGATGGGGGTTTCGCAGATACGCAGTATTTT.

The DNA of the CDR3 is TGTGCCAGTAGTGGGTTCGATTACTCGAACACTGAAGCTTTCTTT. The encoded protein is CASSGFDYSNTEAFF. The V call is TRBV19, the J call TRBJ1-1; D unresolved. This CDR3 has 15 residues. Germline lookup yields CDR1 LNHDA and CDR2 SQIVND (reference sequence). Trimming left V 5 bases short and J 1 base short, with 14 bases between.

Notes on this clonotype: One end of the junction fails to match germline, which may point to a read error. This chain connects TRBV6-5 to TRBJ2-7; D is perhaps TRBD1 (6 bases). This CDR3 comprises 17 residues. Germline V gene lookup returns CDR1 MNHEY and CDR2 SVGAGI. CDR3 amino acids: CASSTQGPPSFSYEQYF. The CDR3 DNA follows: TGCGCCAGCAGCACGCAGGGGCCGCCCTCTTTCTCCTACGAGCAGTACTTC.

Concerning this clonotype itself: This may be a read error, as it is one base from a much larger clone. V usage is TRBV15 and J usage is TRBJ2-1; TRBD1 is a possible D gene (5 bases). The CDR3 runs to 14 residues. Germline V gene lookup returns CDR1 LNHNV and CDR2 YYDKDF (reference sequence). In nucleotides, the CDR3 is TGTGCCACCGGCAGTGACCTAGGGGCGGATGAGCAGTTCTTC. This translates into CATGSDLGADEQFF.

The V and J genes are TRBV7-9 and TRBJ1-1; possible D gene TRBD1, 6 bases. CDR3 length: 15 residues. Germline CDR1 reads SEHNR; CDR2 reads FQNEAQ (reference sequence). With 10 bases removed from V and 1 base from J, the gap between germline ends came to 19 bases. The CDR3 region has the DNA TGTGCCACCCTCCCTGGGGGCGATCCGAACACTGAAGCTTTCTTT. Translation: CATLPGGDPNTEAFF.

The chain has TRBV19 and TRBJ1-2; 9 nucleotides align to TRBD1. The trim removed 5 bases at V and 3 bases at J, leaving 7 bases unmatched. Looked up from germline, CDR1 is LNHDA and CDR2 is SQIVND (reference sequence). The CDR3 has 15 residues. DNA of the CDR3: TGTGCCAGTAGTCCTGGACAGGGGATTCACTATGGCTACACCTTC. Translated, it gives CASSPGQGIHYGYTF.

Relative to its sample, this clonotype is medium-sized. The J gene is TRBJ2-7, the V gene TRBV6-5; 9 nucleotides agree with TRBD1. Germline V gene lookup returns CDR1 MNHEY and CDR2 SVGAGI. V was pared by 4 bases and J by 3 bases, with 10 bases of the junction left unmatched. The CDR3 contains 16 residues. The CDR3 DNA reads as TGTGCCAGCAGTTCTCCCGGGACAGGGAGTCACTACGAGCAGTACTTC. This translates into CASSSPGTGSHYEQYF.